This T cell receptor beta chain was documented in a study of T cell responses to AZD1222 COVID-19 vaccine (dated by TCRdb to about 2021). Broadly, across the study: AZD1222 recipients with second doses at about 4 weeks or about 12 weeks were pooled, because spike-specific TCR depth and breadth did not differ between schedules. A total of 233 trial participants underwent TCR sequencing, of whom about 200 had received two doses of AZD1222 and about 25 had received two doses of the MenACWY control vaccine. Enrollment into the trials was organized by age into subgroups of 18-55, 56-69 and 70-plus years, and those subgroups contained approximately 160, 26 and 62 TCR-sequenced participants, respectively. Study-wide conclusions, independent of this receptor: The vaccine-associated CD4 TCRs covered the entire spike protein, and the dominant responses fell in regions 160-218 and 743-854. Conclusions about previously exposed vaccinees were limited because only a handful of AZD1222 recipients were SARS-CoV-2 seropositive at baseline. Most participants were white British and females outnumbered males, and the authors suggested that clonal diversity may have been underestimated. After two AZD1222 doses, both the breadth and the depth of spike-specific TCRs were significantly higher than at day 0 and than in MenACWY recipients. The 56-69-year group was small, and its depth increase did not reach significance, likely because of low power. Reportedly, close to half of the unique spike-specific TCRs recognized epitopes lying outside the regions that are mutated in the B.1.351 and B.1.1.7 variants. Because no samples from the day 14 peak response were available, repertoires could be characterized only after the peak T cell response.

The CDR3 regions of human TCRbeta chains were analyzed by immunosequencing. Turning to the authors' computational methods: TCRs in the repertoires were compared against a reference library of SARS-CoV-2-specific TCRs that had been generated with the MIRA antigen-specificity platform. Breadth was defined as the fraction of unique TCRs that were SARS-CoV-2-associated. Depth was defined as the fraction of total T cells that were SARS-CoV-2-associated. Using the MIRA data, each spike-specific TCR was mapped to the spike region that the TCR reacts to and placed in a CD4 or CD8 class. Log10-transformed breadth and depth values were compared by one-way ANOVA with Sidak's multiple comparisons tests. Entries here come from immuneACCESS through TCRdb and include only in-frame sequences with V and J called. Some clones fail to appear in such tables; in the studies checked, an unresolved V gene covers under half of the shortfall, and the cause of the remainder is unknown. V, J and clone size reflect that table, while D and trimming were determined from the DNA. Across this sample there are some 120,000 clones, with 65% to 90% seen only once. The top ten hold 7.7% of the sample.

This clone came up once. There is no known antigen for this receptor. No much larger clonotype is one base removed from it; base qualities were not supplied. The time point label for this specimen denotes: baseline before first vaccination. Samples from vaccinated people were obtained from the UK trials COV001 and COV002, which included a single-blind randomized controlled phase 2/3 trial of AZD1222 (ChAdOx1 nCoV-19) in healthy adults. Trial participant PBMC samples were collected at day 0 and day 28 after the second dose for TCRbeta chain sequencing. A distance of 6 bases separates the germline ends of V and J, which lose 0 bases and 7 bases respectively. The CDR3 sequence holds 12 residues, the cysteine and phenylalanine included. The CDR3 DNA has 36 bases and is translated from base 1. Looking up the germline V gene (reference sequence) yields CDR1 LGHDT and CDR2 YNNKEL.

The chain couples TRBV3-1 (or the pseudogene TRBV3-2) to TRBJ1-2; the D gene cannot be resolved reliably. Sample: peripheral blood, taken on day 0 of AZD1222 vaccination. The source of this sequence is an adult in good health. The nucleotide sequence reads TGTGCCAGCAGCCAAGATAATTCTGGCTACACCTTC. This yields the protein CASSQDNSGYTF.